The sequence of this TCR beta chain was determined in a study of siplizumab effects on memory and regulatory T cells (dated by TCRdb to between 2018 and 2021). Notes on the research overall: The effect of the anti-CD2 antibody siplizumab on alloreactive T-cell subsets was examined in allogeneic mixed lymphocyte reactions constructed from human PBMCs. Overall results and qualifications from the work: For roughly 80-95% of proliferating CD4+ or CD8+ clones, no naive or memory phenotype could be assigned. Unstimulated naive T cells appeared more diverse than memory T cells, and naive cells seemed to contribute substantially to the alloresponse. Of the alloreactive CD4+ clones that could be mapped, the Treg-derived share averaged approximately 67% with siplizumab compared with 25% to 30% in control reactions. The suppressive function of proliferating Tregs from siplizumab cultures was not functionally confirmed. Because sequences below about 10^-5 frequency were poorly captured, only a minor fraction of alloreactive clones could be mapped to unstimulated subsets. The cumulative frequency of alloreactive sequences that could be traced back to unstimulated CD4+ memory T cells was significantly reduced by siplizumab.

Libraries came from the immunoSEQ multiplex PCR assay. Roughly 100,000 TCR templates per sample were assayed by the deep sequencing platform. Genomic DNA extracted from sorted T cells was used for TCRbeta CDR3 sequencing. The study's processing was this. The R programming language was used for clonal analysis of TCRbeta CDR3 data. Unstimulated samples were compared with post-reaction CFSE-low samples to define alloreactive CD4+ and CD8+ clones. By matching sequences to the repertoires of sorted unstimulated Treg and non-Treg cells, each alloreactive CD4+ clone was assigned a regulatory or non-regulatory origin. TCRdb's version of the immuneACCESS table is confined to in-frame rearrangements and falls short of the full clone set. An unresolved V gene accounts for under half of the shortfall where checked; the remainder is of unknown origin. V and J calls and clone size are copied from that table; D and trimming were computed from the DNA. This sample comprises roughly 100,000 clones, 90% to 95% of them detected only once. About 0.32% of the sample is held by the ten biggest clonotypes.

CDR1 and CDR2 are drawn from the germline V gene (reference sequence): GTSNPN, SVGIG. The CDR3 contains 14 residues, cysteine and phenylalanine counted. Only the CDR3 DNA stays, 42 bases, in frame from base 1. V and J are truncated by 4 bases and 2 bases respectively, leaving an intervening sequence of 13 bases. Concerning this clone: There is no known antigen for this receptor. One base away there is no much larger clone; base qualities are not given.

Sorted unstimulated T cells, along with proliferating T cells recovered from mixed lymphocyte reactions, underwent TCRbeta CDR3 sequencing. Fresh whole blood from fewer than 12 HLA-typed healthy donors was used to isolate PBMCs. The sequence was obtained from a human donor in good health. The chain joins TRBV30 to TRBJ2-3; perhaps TRBD2 is the D gene, with 6 bases matching. Sequencing used CD4+ T cells sorted from blood. The CDR3 reads as follows: CAWKFGGFTDTQYF. The sequence in DNA is TGTGCCTGGAAATTTGGGGGGTTCACAGATACGCAGTATTTT.